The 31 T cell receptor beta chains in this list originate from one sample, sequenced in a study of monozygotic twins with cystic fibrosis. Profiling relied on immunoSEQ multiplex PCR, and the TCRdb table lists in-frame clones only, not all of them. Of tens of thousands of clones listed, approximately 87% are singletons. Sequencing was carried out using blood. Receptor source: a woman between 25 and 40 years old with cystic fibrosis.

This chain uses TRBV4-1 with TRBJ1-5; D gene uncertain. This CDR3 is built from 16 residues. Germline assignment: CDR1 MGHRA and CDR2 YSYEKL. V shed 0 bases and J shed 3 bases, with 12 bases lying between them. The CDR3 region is CASSQEAQVANQPQHF. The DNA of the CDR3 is TGCGCCAGCAGCCAAGAAGCCCAGGTTGCCAATCAGCCCCAGCATTTT.

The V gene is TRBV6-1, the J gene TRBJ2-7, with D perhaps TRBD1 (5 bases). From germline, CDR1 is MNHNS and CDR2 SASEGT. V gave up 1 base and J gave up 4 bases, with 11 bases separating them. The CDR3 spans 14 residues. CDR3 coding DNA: TGTGCCAGCAGTGAAGTCAGGGTTGCGTACGAGCAGTACTTC. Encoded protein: CASSEVRVAYEQYF.

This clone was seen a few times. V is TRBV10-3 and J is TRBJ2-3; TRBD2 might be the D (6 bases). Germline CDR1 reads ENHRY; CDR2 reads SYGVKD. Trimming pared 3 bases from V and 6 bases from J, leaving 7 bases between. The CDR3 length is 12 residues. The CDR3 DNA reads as TGTGCCATCAGTGACGGAGGGGATACGCAGTATTTT. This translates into CAISDGGDTQYF.

The CDR3 region has the DNA TGTGCCATCCGGGGCGGCAGCACTAACTATGGCTACACCTTC. It yields the protein CAIRGGSTNYGYTF. The genes are TRBV10-3 and TRBJ1-2; D possibly corresponds to TRBD1 (5 bases). CDR1 and CDR2 from the germline V gene are ENHRY and SYGVKD. The CDR3 is 14 residues long. Deletions cut 8 bases from V and 0 bases from J, with 13 bases between.

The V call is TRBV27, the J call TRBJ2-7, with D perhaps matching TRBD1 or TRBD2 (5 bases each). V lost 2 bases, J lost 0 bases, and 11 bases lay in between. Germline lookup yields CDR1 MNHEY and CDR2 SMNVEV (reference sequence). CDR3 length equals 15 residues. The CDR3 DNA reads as TGTGCCAGCAGTTTAAATTATGGGGGCTCCTACGAGCAGTACTTC. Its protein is CASSLNYGGSYEQYF.

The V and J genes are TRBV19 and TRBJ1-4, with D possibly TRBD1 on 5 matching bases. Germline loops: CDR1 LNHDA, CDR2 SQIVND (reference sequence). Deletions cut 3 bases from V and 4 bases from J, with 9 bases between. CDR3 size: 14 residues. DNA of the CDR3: TGTGCCAGTAGTATGTGGACAAGTAATGAAAAACTGTTTTTT. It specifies CASSMWTSNEKLFF.

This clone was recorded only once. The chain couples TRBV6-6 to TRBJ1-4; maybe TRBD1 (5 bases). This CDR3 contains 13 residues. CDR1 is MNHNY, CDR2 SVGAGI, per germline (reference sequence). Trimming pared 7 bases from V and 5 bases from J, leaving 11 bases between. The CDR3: CASTGAGNEKLFF. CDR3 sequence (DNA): TGTGCCAGCACCGGGGCGGGAAATGAAAAACTGTTTTTT.

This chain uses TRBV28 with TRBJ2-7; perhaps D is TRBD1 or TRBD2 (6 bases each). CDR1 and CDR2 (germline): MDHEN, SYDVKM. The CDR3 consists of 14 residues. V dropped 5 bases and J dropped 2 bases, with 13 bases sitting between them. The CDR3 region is CASSPPGATYEQYF. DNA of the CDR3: TGTGCCAGCAGTCCCCCGGGGGCTACCTACGAGCAGTACTTC.

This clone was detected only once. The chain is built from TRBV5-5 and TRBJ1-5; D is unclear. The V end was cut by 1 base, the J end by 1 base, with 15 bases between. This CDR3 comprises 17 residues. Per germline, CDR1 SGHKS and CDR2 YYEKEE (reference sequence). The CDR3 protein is CASSLSGSRGSNQPQHF. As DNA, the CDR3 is TGTGCCAGCAGCTTGTCGGGCAGTCGAGGGAGCAATCAGCCCCAGCATTTT.

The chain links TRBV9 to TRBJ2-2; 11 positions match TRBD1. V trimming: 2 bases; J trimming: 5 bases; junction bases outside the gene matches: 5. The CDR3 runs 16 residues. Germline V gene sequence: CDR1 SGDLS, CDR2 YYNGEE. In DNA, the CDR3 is TGTGCCAGCAGCGTGGAGGACAGGGGGCCGACCGGGGAGCTGTTTTTT. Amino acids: CASSVEDRGPTGELFF.

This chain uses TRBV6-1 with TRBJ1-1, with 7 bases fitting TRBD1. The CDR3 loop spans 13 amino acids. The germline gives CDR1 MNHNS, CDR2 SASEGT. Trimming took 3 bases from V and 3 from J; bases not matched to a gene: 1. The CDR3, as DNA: TGTGCCAGCAGTGACAGGGGGGACACTGAAGCTTTCTTT. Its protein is CASSDRGDTEAFF.

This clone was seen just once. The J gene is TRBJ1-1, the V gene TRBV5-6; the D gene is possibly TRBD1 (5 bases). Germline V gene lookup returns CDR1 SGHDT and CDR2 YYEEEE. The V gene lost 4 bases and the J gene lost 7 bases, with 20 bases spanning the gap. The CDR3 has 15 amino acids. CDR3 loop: CASSPPFLGDVEAFF. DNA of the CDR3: TGTGCCAGCAGCCCCCCCTTTCTGGGGGATGTTGAAGCTTTCTTT.

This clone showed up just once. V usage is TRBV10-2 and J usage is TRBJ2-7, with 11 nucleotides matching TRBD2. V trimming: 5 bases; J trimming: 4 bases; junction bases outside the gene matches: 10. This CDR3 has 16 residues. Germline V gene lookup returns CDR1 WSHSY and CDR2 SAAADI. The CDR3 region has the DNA TGCGCCAGCAGTAGTAGCGGGGGGGTACTCGGTTACGAGCAGTACTTC. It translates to CASSSSGGVLGYEQYF.

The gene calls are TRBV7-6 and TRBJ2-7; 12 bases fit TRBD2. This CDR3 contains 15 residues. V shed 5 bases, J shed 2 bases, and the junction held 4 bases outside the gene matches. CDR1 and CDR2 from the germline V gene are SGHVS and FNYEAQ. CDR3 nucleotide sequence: TGTGCCAGCAGCCCTAGGACTAGCGGGACCTACGAGCAGTACTTC. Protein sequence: CASSPRTSGTYEQYF. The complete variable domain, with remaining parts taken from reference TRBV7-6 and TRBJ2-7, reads GAGVSQSPRYKVTKRGQDVALRCDPISGHVSLYWYRQALGQGPEFLTYFNYEAQQDKSGLPNDRFSAERPEGSISTLTIQRTEQRDSAMYRCASSPRTSGTYEQYFGPGTRLTVT.

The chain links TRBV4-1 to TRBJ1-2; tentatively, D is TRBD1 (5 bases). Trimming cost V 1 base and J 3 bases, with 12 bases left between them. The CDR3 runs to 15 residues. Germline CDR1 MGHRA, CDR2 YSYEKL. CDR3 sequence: CASSQVEGNDYGYTF. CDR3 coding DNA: TGCGCCAGCAGCCAAGTTGAGGGGAACGACTATGGCTACACCTTC.

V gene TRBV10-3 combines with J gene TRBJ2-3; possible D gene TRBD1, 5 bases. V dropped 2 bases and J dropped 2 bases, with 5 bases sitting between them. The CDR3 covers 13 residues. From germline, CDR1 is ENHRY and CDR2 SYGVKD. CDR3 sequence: CAISEGATDTQYF. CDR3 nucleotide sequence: TGTGCCATCAGTGAGGGGGCCACAGATACGCAGTATTTT.

CDR3 sequence reads: CASSYGATGELFF. The DNA of the CDR3 is TGTGCCAGCAGTTACGGGGCAACCGGGGAGCTGTTTTTT. The chain employs TRBV6-5 and TRBJ2-2; D is perhaps TRBD1 (5 bases). CDR3 length equals 13 residues. V was clipped by 2 bases and J by 5 bases, with 6 bases between them. Germline CDR1 is MNHEY and CDR2 is SVGAGI.

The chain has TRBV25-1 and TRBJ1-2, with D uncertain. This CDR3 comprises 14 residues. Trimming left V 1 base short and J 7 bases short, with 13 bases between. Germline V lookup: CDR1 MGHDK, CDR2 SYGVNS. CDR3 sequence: CASSELGRVSGYTF. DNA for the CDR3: TGTGCCAGCAGTGAATTGGGAAGGGTGTCTGGCTACACCTTC.

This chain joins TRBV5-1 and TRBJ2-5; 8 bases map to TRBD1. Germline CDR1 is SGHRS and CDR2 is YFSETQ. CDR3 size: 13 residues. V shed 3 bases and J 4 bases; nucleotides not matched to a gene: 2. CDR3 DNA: TGCGCCAGCAGCTGGACAGGGAGAGAGACCCAGTACTTC. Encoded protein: CASSWTGRETQYF.

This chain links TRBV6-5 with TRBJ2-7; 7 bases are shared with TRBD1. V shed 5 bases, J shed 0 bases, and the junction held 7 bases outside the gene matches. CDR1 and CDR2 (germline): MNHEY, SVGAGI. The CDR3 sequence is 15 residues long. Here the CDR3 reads CASSITGVSSYEQYF. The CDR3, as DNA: TGTGCCAGCAGTATAACAGGGGTTAGCTCCTACGAGCAGTACTTC.

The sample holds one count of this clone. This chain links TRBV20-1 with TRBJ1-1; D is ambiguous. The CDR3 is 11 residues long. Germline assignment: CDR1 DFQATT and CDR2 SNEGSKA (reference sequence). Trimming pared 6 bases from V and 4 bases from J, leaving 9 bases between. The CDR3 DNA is TGCAGTGCCTCGAGGACCACTGAAGCTTTCTTT. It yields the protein CSASRTTEAFF.

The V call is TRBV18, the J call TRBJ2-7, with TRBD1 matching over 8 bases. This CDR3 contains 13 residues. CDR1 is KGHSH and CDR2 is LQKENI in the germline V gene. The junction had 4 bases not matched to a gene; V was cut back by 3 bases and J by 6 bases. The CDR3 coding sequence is TGTGCCAGCTCACCCGCTGGACAGGGCGAGCAGTACTTC. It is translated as CASSPAGQGEQYF.

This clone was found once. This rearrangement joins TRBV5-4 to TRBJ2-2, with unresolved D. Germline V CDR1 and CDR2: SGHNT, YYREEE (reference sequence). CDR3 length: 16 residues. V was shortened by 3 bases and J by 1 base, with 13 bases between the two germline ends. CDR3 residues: CASSSGNSLNTGELFF. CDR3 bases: TGTGCCAGCAGCTCTGGAAACAGTTTGAACACCGGGGAGCTGTTTTTT.

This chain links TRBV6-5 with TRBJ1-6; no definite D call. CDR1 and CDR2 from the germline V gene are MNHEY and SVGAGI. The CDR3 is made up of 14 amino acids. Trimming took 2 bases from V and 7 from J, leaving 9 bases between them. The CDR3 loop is CASSYMDWNSPLHF. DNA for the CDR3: TGTGCCAGCAGTTACATGGATTGGAATTCACCCCTCCACTTT.

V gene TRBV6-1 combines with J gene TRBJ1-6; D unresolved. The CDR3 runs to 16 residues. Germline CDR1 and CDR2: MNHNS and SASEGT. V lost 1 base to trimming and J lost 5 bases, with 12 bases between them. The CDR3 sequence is CASSEVLIRNNSPLHF. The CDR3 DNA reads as TGTGCCAGCAGTGAAGTGCTGATACGGAATAATTCACCCCTCCACTTT.

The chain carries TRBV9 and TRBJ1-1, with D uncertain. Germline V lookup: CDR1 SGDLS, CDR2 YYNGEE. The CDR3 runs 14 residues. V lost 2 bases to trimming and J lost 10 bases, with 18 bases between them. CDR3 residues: CASSVGSVGEGAFF. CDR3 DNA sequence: TGTGCCAGCAGCGTGGGTTCTGTTGGGGAAGGAGCTTTCTTT.

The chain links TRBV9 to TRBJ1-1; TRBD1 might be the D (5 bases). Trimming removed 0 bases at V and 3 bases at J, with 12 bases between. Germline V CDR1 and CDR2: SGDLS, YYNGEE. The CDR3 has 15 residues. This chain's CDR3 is CASSVESRGDTEAFF. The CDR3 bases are TGTGCCAGCAGCGTAGAATCGCGAGGGGACACTGAAGCTTTCTTT.

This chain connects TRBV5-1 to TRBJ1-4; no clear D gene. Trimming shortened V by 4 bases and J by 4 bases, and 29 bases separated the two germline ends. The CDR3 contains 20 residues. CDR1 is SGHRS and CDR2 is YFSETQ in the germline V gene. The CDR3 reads CASSPMELFTPKGFNEKLFF. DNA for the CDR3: TGCGCCAGCAGCCCGATGGAACTTTTCACCCCGAAGGGCTTTAATGAAAAACTGTTTTTT.

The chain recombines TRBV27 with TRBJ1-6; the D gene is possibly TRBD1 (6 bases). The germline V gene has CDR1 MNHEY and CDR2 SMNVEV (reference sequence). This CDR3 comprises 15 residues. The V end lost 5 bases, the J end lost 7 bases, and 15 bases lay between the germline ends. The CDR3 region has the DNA TGTGCCAGCAGTCCACAGGGAGATGGGAATTCACCCCTCCACTTT. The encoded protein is CASSPQGDGNSPLHF.

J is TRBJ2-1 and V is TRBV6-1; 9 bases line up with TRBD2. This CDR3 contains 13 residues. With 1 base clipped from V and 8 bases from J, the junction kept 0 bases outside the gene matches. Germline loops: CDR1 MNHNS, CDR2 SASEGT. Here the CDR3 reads CASSEGLADEQFF. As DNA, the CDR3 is TGTGCCAGCAGTGAAGGACTAGCGGATGAGCAGTTCTTC.

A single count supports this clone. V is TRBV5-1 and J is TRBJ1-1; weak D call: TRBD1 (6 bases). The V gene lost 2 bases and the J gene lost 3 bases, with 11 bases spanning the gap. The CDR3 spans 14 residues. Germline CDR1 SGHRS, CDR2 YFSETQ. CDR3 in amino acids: CASSFRGAYTEAFF. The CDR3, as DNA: TGCGCCAGCAGCTTTAGGGGGGCCTACACTGAAGCTTTCTTT.